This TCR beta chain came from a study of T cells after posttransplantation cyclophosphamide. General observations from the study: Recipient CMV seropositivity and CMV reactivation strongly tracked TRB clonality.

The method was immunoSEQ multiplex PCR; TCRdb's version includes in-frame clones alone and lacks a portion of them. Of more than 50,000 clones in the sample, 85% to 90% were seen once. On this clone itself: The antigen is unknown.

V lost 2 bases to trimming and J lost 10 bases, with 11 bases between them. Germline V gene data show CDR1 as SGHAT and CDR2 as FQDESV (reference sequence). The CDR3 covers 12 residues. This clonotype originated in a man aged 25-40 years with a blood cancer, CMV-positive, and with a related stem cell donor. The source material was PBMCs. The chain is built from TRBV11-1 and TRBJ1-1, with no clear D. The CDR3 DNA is TGTGCCAGCAGCTTATCGGGTGGTTTAGCTTTCTTT. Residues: CASSLSGGLAFF. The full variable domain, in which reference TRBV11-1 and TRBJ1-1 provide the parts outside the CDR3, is EAEVAQSPRYKITEKSQAVAFWCDPISGHATLYWYRQILGQGPELLVQFQDESVVDDSQLPKDRFSAERLKGVDSTLKIQPAELGDSAMYLCASSLSGGLAFFGQGTRLTVV.